Here is one TCR beta chain with its context. This sample is drawn from a study of blood T cell repertoires in COVID-19. As for the study in general: The United States, Italy and Spain provided the acute and convalescent COVID-19 samples. Sample material is recorded as cDNA or gDNA derived from T cells, B-cell-depleted T cells, or PBMCs.

Original processing methods: How many nucleated cells were present was estimated from reference gene primer amplification. TCRdb's copy holds only in-frame clones and misses some; the assay was immunoSEQ multiplex PCR. For V, J and clone size, that table is used; D and trimming come from the DNA. The sample includes about 190,000 clones, roughly 80% of them seen just once. The V and J ends lost 3 bases and 0 bases respectively, with 12 bases between them. Germline lookup yields CDR1 LGHDT and CDR2 YNNKEL (reference sequence). The CDR3 extends over 16 amino acids. The chain joins TRBV3-1 (or the pseudogene TRBV3-2) to TRBJ1-5; the D gene is possibly TRBD1 (6 bases). The sequence was obtained from a woman aged 50 to 65 with acute or convalescent COVID-19. Source material: peripheral blood. The CDR3 DNA sequence: TGTGCCAGCAGCCACGATCACAGGGTTAGCAATCAGCCCCAGCATTTT. Its protein is CASSHDHRVSNQPQHF.